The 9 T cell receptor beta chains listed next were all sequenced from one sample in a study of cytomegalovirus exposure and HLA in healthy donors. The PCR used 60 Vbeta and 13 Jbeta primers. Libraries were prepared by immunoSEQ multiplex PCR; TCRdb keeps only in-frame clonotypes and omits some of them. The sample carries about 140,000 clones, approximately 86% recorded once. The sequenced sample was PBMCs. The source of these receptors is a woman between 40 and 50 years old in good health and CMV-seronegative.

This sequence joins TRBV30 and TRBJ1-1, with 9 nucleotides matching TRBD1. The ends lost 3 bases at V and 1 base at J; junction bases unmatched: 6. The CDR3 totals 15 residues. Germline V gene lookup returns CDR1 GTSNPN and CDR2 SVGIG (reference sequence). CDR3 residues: CAWRGTGLSNTEAFF. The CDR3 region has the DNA TGTGCCTGGAGGGGGACAGGGCTATCGAACACTGAAGCTTTCTTT.

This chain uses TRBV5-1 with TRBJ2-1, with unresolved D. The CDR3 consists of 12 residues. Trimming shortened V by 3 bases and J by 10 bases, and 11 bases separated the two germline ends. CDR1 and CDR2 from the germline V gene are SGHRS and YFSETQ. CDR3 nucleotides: TGCGCCAGCAGCTCCCCGGGTAACGAGCAGTTCTTC. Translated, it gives CASSSPGNEQFF. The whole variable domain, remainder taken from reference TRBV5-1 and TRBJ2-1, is KAGVTQTPRYLIKTRGQQVTLSCSPISGHRSVSWYQQTPGQGLQFLFEYFSETQRNKGNFPGRFSGRQFSNSRSEMNVSTLELGDSALYLCASSSPGNEQFFGPGTRLTVL.

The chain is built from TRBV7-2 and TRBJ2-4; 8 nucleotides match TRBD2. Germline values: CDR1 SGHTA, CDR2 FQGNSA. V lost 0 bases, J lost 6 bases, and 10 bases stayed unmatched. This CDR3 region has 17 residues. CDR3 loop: CASSLARGSSGINIQYF. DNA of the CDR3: TGTGCCAGCAGCTTAGCCCGAGGTAGTAGCGGGATAAACATTCAGTACTTC.

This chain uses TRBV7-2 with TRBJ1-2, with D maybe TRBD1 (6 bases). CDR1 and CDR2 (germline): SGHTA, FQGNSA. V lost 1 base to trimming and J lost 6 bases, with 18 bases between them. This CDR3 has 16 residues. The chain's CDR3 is CASSLVSQGLKDGYTF. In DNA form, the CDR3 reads TGTGCCAGCAGCTTAGTTTCTCAGGGGTTAAAGGATGGCTACACCTTC.

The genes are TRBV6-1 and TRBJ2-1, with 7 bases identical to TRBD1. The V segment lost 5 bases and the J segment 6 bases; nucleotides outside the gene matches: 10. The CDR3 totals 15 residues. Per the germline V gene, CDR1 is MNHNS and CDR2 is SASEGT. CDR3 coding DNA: TGTGCCAGCAGTCCGTCGTTTAGGGACAGCAATGAGCAGTTCTTC. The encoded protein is CASSPSFRDSNEQFF.

The CDR3 reads CASSGNTEAFF. In DNA, the CDR3 is TGTGCCAGCTCAGGGAACACTGAAGCTTTCTTT. The rearrangement links TRBV6-1 to TRBJ1-1; D gene unclear. This CDR3 has 11 amino acids. Germline V gene lookup returns CDR1 MNHNS and CDR2 SASEGT. V was cut by 8 bases and J by 1 base, with 5 bases left in between.

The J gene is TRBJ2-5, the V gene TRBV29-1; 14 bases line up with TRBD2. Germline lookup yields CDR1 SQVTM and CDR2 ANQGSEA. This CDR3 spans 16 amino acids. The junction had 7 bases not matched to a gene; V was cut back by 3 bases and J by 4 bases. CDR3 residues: CSVDFGLAGGRETQYF. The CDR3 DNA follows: TGCAGCGTTGACTTCGGACTAGCGGGAGGAAGAGAGACCCAGTACTTC. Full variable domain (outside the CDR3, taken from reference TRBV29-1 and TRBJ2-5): SAVISQKPSRDICQRGTSLTIQCQVDSQVTMMFWYRQQPGQSLTLIATANQGSEATYESGFVIDKFPISRPNLTFSTLTVSNMSPEDSSIYLCSVDFGLAGGRETQYFGPGTRLLVL.

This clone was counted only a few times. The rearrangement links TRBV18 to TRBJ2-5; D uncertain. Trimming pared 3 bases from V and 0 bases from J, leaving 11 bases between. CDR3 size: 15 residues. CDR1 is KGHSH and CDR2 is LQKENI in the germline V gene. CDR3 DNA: TGTGCCAGCTCACCGTTGAACAAGTACCAAGAGACCCAGTACTTC. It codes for CASSPLNKYQETQYF.

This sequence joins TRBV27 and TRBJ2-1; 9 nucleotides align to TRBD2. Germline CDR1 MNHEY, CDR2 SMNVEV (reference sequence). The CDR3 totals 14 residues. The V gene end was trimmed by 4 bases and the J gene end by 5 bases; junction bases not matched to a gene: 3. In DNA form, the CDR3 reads TGTGCCAGCAGTTCGGGACTAGCCCACAATGAGCAGTTCTTC. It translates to CASSSGLAHNEQFF.